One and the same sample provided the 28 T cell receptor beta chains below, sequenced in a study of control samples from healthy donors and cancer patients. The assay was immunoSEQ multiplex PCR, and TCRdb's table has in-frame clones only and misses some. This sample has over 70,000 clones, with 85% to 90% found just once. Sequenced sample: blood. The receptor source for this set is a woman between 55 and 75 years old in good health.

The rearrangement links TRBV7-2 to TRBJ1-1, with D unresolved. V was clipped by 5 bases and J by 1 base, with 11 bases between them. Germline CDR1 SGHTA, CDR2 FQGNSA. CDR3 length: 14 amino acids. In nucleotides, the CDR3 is TGTGCCAGCAGCCCGCTAAATAAGAACACTGAAGCTTTCTTT. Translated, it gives CASSPLNKNTEAFF.

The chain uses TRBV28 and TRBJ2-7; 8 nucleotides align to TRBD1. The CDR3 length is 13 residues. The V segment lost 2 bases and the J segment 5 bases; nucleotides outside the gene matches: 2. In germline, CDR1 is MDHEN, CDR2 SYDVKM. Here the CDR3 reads CASSLPTGDEQYF. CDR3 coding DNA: TGTGCCAGCAGTTTACCGACAGGGGACGAGCAGTACTTC.

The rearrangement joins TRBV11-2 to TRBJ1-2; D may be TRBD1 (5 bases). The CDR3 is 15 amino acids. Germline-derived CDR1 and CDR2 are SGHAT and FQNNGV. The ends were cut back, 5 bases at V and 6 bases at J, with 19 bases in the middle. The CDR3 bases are TGTGCCAGCAGCCCACTGACGATAGGGGCGAATGGCTACACCTTC. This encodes CASSPLTIGANGYTF.

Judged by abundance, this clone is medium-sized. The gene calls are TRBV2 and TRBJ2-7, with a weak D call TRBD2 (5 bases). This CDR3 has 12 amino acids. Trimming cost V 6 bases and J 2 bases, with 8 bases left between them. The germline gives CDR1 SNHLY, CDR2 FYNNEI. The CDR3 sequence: CASRTGTYEQYF. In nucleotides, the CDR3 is TGTGCCAGCAGGACGGGGACCTACGAGCAGTACTTC.

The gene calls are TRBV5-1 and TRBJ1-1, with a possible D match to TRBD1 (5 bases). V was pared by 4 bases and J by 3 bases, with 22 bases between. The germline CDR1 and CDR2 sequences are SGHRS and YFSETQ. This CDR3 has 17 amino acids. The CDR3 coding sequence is TGCGCCAGCAGCCCTCGGGACCGAACGTACTATCACACTGAAGCTTTCTTT. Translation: CASSPRDRTYYHTEAFF.

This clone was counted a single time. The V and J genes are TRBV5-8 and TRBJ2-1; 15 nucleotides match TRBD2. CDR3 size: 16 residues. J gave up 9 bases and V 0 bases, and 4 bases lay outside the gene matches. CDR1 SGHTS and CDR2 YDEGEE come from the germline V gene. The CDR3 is CASSLDGGLAGGEQFF. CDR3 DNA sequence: TGTGCCAGCAGCTTGGATGGGGGACTAGCGGGAGGTGAGCAGTTCTTC.

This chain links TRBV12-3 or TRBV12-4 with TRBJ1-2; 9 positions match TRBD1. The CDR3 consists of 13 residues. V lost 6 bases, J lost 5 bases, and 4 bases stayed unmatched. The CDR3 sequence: CASRKDRGYGYTF. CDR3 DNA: TGTGCCAGCAGGAAGGACAGGGGATATGGCTACACCTTC.

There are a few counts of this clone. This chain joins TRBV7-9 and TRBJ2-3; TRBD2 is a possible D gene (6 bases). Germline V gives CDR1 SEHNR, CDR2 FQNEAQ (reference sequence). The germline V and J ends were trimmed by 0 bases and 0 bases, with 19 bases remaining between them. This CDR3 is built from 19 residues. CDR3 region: CASSLALDVWGESTDTQYF. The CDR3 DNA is TGTGCCAGCAGCTTAGCGTTGGATGTGTGGGGGGAAAGCACAGATACGCAGTATTTT.

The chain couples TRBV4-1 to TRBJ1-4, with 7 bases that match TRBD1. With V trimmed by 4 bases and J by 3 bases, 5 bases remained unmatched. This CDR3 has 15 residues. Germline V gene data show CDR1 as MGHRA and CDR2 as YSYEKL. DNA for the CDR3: TGCGCCAGCAGCCGCGGACAGGCCCCTAATGAAAAACTGTTTTTT. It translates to CASSRGQAPNEKLFF.

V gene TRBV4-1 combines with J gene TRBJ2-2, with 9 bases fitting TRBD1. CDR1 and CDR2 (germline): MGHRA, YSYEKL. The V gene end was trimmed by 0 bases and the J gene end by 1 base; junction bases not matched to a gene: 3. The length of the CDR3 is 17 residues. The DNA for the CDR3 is TGCGCCAGCAGCCAAGATCTGGGACAGGGGAACACCGGGGAGCTGTTTTTT. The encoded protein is CASSQDLGQGNTGELFF.

The CDR3 DNA reads TGTGCCAGCAGTCAAGGGACTAGCGGGAGCTACTACGAGCAGTACTTC. Translating it yields CASSQGTSGSYYEQYF. This chain joins TRBV28 and TRBJ2-7; 14 bases fit TRBD2. Per germline, CDR1 MDHEN and CDR2 SYDVKM. Unmatched junction bases numbered 6, after V lost 5 bases and J lost 3 bases. The length of the CDR3 is 16 residues.

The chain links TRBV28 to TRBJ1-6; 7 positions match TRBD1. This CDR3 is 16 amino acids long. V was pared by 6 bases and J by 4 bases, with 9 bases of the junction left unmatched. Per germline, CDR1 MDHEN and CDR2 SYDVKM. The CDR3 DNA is TGTGCCAGCAGCCCGAGCGTGACAGGGTATAATTCACCCCTCCACTTT. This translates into CASSPSVTGYNSPLHF.

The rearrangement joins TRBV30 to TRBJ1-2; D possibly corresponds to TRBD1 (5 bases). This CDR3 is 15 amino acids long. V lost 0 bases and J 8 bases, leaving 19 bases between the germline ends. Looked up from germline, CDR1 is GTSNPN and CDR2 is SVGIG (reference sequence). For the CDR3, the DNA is TGTGCCTGGAGTGTAGGGCAGGGAAACTCAGAAGGCTACACCTTC. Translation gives CAWSVGQGNSEGYTF.

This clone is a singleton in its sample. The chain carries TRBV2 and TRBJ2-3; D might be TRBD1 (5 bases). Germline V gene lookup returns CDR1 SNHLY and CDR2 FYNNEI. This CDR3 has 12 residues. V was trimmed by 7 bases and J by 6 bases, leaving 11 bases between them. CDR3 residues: CASTPGKDTQYF. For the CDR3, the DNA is TGTGCCAGCACCCCAGGGAAGGATACGCAGTATTTT. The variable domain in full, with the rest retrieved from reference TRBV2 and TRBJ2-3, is EPEVTQTPSHQVTQMGQEVILRCVPISNHLYFYWYRQILGQKVEFLVSFYNNEISEKSEIFDDQFSVERPDGSNFTLKIRSTKLEDSAMYFCASTPGKDTQYFGPGTRLTVL.

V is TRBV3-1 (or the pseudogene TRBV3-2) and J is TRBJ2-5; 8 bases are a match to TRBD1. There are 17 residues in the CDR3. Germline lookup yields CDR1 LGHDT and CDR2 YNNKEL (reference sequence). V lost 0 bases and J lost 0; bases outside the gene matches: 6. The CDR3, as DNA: TGTGCCAGCAGCCAAGAAGGGGGGACAGGACACCAAGAGACCCAGTACTTC. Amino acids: CASSQEGGTGHQETQYF.

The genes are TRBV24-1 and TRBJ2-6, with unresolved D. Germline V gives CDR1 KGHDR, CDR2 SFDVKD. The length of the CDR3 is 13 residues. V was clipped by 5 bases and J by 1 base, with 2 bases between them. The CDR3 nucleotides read TGTGCCACCAGTGGTTCTGGGGCCAACGTCCTGACTTTC. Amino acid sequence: CATSGSGANVLTF.

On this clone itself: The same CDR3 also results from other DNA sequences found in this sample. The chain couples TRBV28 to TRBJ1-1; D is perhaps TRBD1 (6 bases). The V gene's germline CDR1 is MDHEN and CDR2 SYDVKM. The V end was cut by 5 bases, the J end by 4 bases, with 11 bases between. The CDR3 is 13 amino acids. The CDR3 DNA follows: TGTGCCAGCAGTCCAGGAGGGGGCACTGAAGCTTTCTTT. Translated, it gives CASSPGGGTEAFF. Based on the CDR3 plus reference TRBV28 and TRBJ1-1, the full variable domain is DVKVTQSSRYLVKRTGEKVFLECVQDMDHENMFWYRQDPGLGLRLIYFSYDVKMKEKGDIPEGYSVSREKKERFSLILESASTNQTSMYLCASSPGGGTEAFFGQGTRLTVV.

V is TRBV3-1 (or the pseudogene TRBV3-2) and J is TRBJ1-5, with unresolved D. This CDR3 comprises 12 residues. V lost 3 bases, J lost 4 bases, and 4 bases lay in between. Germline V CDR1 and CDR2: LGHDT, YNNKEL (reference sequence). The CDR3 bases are TGTGCCAGCAGCCACCTAAATCAGCCCCAGCATTTT. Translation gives CASSHLNQPQHF.

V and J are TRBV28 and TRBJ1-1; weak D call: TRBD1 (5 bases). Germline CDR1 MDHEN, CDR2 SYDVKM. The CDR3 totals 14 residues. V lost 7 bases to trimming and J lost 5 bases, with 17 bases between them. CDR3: CASISGRGRTEAFF. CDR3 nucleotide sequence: TGTGCCAGCATCTCAGGGAGGGGAAGGACTGAAGCTTTCTTT.

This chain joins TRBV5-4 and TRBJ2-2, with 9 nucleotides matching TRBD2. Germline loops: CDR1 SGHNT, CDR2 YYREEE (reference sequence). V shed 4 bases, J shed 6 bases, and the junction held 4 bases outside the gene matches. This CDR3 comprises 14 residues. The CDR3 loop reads CASSTRGGPGELFF. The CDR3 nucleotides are TGTGCCAGCAGCACGCGGGGGGGACCCGGGGAGCTGTTTTTT.

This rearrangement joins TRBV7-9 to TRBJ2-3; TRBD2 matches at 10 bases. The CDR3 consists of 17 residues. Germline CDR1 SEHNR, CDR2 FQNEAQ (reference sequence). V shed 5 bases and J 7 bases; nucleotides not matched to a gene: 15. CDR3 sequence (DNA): TGTGCCAGCAGCCACCATCCCGCTAGCGGGAGTGGTAATACGCAGTATTTT. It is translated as CASSHHPASGSGNTQYF. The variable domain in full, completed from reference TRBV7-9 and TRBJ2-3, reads DTGVSQNPRHKITKRGQNVTFRCDPISEHNRLYWYRQTLGQGPEFLTYFQNEAQLEKSRLLSDRFSAERPKGSFSTLEIQRTEQGDSAMYLCASSHHPASGSGNTQYFGPGTRLTVL.

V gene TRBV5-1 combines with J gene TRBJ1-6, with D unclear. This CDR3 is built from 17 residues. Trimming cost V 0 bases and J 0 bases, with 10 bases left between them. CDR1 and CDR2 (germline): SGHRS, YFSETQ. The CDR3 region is CASSLEAPSSYNSPLHF. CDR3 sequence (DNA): TGCGCCAGCAGCTTGGAAGCCCCGAGCTCCTATAATTCACCCCTCCACTTT. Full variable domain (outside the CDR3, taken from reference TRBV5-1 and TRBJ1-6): KAGVTQTPRYLIKTRGQQVTLSCSPISGHRSVSWYQQTPGQGLQFLFEYFSETQRNKGNFPGRFSGRQFSNSRSEMNVSTLELGDSALYLCASSLEAPSSYNSPLHFGNGTRLTVT.

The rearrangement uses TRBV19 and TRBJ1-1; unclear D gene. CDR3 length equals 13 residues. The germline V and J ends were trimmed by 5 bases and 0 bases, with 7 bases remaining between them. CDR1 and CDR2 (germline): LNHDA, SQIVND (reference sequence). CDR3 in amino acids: CASSPYMNTEAFF. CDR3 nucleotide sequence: TGTGCCAGTAGTCCGTATATGAACACTGAAGCTTTCTTT.

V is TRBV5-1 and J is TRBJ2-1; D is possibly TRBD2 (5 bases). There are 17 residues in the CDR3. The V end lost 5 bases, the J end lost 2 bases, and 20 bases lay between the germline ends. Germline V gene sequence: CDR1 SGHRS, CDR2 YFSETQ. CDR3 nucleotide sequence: TGCGCCAGCAGGCGGACTCTAACCTTAGGCCCCTACAATGAGCAGTTCTTC. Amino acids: CASRRTLTLGPYNEQFF.

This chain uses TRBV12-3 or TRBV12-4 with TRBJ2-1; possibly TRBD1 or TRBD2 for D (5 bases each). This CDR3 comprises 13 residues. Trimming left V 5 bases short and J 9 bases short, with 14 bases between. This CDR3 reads CASSRDQKGEQFF. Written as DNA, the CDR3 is TGTGCCAGCAGTCGGGACCAGAAGGGTGAGCAGTTCTTC.

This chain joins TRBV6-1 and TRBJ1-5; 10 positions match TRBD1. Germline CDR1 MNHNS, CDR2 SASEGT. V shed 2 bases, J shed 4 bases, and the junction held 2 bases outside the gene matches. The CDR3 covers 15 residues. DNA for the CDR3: TGTGCCAGCAGTGAACTGGGACAGGGGAATCAGCCCCAGCATTTT. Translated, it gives CASSELGQGNQPQHF.

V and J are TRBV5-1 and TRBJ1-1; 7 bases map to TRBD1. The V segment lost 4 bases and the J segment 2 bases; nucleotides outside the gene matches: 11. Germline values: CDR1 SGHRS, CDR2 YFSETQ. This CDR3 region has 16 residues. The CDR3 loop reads CASSPGTVMSNTEAFF. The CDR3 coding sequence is TGCGCCAGCAGCCCGGGGACAGTCATGTCTAACACTGAAGCTTTCTTT.

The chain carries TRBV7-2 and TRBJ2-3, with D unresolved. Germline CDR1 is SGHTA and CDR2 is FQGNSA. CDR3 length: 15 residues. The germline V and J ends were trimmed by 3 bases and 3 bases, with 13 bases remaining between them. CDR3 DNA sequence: TGTGCCAGCAGCTTTAGAGGTCCCCGGACAGATACGCAGTATTTT. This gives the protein CASSFRGPRTDTQYF.